These 16 T cell receptor beta chains originate from one sample sequenced in a study of blood T cell repertoires in COVID-19. Libraries were prepared by immunoSEQ multiplex PCR; TCRdb keeps only in-frame clonotypes and omits some of them. Of 200,000 or so clones detected, roughly 86% appear once; the ten largest clones hold around 2.7%. Sequenced material: peripheral blood. All receptors come from a man aged 55 to 70 with acute or convalescent COVID-19.

V usage is TRBV3-1 (or the pseudogene TRBV3-2) and J usage is TRBJ1-2, with 9 bases lining up with TRBD1. Losses at the gene ends were 5 bases for V and 4 bases for J; bases not matched to a gene: 5. CDR1 and CDR2 (germline): LGHDT, YNNKEL (reference sequence). This CDR3 has 14 residues. The CDR3 DNA reads as TGTGCCAGCAGCAACCGACAGGGGGGCTATGGCTACACCTTC. This codes for CASSNRQGGYGYTF.

CDR3 nucleotides: TGTGCCACCCATAGCGGCAGCTATGGCTACACCTTC. The encoded protein is CATHSGSYGYTF. The chain couples TRBV6-5 to TRBJ1-2; D gene ambiguous. Trimming shortened V by 10 bases and J by 4 bases, and 13 bases separated the two germline ends. The CDR3 loop spans 12 amino acids. Germline CDR1 MNHEY, CDR2 SVGAGI.

In this sample, this clone turned up a few times. The chain links TRBV6-4 to TRBJ1-2, with D hard to call. V gave up 8 bases and J gave up 7 bases, with 26 bases separating them. Germline V gives CDR1 MRHNA, CDR2 SNTAGT. This CDR3 contains 16 residues. CDR3 sequence: CASSSRVFGDLGGYTF. The CDR3 DNA reads as TGTGCCAGCTCGTCGAGGGTGTTTGGGGATTTGGGTGGCTACACCTTC.

This clone was detected only a few times. The genes are TRBV6-6 and TRBJ1-5; 9 nucleotides match TRBD1. Germline V gene sequence: CDR1 MNHNY, CDR2 SVGAGI (reference sequence). The CDR3 runs to 17 residues. After removal of 5 bases from V and 2 bases from J, the junction contained 10 bases not matched to a gene. CDR3 sequence reads: CASSPRQGVGGNQPQHF. For the CDR3, the DNA is TGTGCCAGCAGTCCCCGACAGGGGGTGGGGGGCAATCAGCCCCAGCATTTT.

The chain recombines TRBV16 with TRBJ2-7; TRBD1 matches at 8 bases. This CDR3 has 14 amino acids. The germline V gene has CDR1 KGHSY and CDR2 FQNENV. The ends lost 1 base at V and 3 bases at J; junction bases unmatched: 2. Written as DNA, the CDR3 is TGTGCCAGCAGCCAATGGGACAGGATCTACGAGCAGTACTTC. Protein: CASSQWDRIYEQYF.

The chain combines TRBV7-2 with TRBJ2-7, with TRBD1 matching 9 bases. CDR1 SGHTA and CDR2 FQGNSA come from the germline V gene. The trim removed 2 bases at V and 2 bases at J, leaving 4 bases unmatched. The CDR3 is made up of 15 amino acids. The CDR3 region is CASSLSGQGPYEQYF. As DNA, the CDR3 is TGTGCCAGCAGCTTAAGTGGACAGGGGCCCTACGAGCAGTACTTC. Full variable domain (rest looked up from reference TRBV7-2 and TRBJ2-7): GAGVSQSPSNKVTEKGKDVELRCDPISGHTALYWYRQSLGQGLEFLIYFQGNSAPDKSGLPSDRFSAERTGGSVSTLTIQRTQQEDSAVYLCASSLSGQGPYEQYFGPGTRLTVT.

This clone occurred once. V gene TRBV7-2 combines with J gene TRBJ2-6; D remains unclear. Deletions cut 4 bases from V and 8 bases from J, with 6 bases between. CDR1 and CDR2 from the germline V gene are SGHTA and FQGNSA. This CDR3 contains 12 residues. The CDR3 nucleotides are TGTGCCAGCAGCTGGAGCTCCAACGTCCTGACTTTC. This codes for CASSWSSNVLTF.

This clone was observed a few times. The chain combines TRBV7-9 with TRBJ1-6; 8 bases are a match to TRBD1. Trimming at V came to 7 bases and at J to 7 bases, leaving 9 bases not matched to a gene. The CDR3 consists of 15 residues. Germline values: CDR1 SEHNR, CDR2 FQNEAQ (reference sequence). CDR3 DNA: TGTGCCAGCACCCGAGGGGCAGGGGGCAATTCACCCCTCCACTTT. Protein product: CASTRGAGGNSPLHF.

This chain uses TRBV5-1 with TRBJ1-1, with D hard to call. The V end was cut by 0 bases, the J end by 0 bases, with 9 bases between. CDR1 SGHRS and CDR2 YFSETQ come from the germline V gene. This CDR3 region has 15 residues. The CDR3: CASSLVTTMNTEAFF. Here the CDR3 DNA reads TGCGCCAGCAGCTTGGTGACAACCATGAACACTGAAGCTTTCTTT.

V usage is TRBV18 and J usage is TRBJ1-4, with 11 bases that match TRBD1. Germline trimming cut 1 base from V and 3 bases from J; bases unmatched to any gene: 4. The CDR3 extends over 17 amino acids. Germline assignment: CDR1 KGHSH and CDR2 LQKENI. In DNA form, the CDR3 reads TGTGCCAGCTCACCACAAGGACAGGGGGCGCCTAATGAAAAACTGTTTTTT. Amino acid sequence: CASSPQGQGAPNEKLFF.

This sequence joins TRBV5-1 and TRBJ1-5, with D possibly TRBD1 on 6 matching bases. V was shortened by 3 bases and J by 1 base, with 11 bases between the two germline ends. There are 15 residues in the CDR3. CDR1 is SGHRS and CDR2 is YFSETQ in the germline V gene. The CDR3 here is CASSWLGQSNQPQHF. CDR3 coding DNA: TGCGCCAGCAGCTGGCTAGGACAGAGCAATCAGCCCCAGCATTTT.

The gene calls are TRBV13 and TRBJ2-1, with D possibly matching TRBD2 (7 bases). V was clipped by 4 bases and J by 0 bases, with 13 bases between them. Germline CDR1 reads PRHDT; CDR2 reads FYEKMQ (reference sequence). This CDR3 is built from 16 residues. CDR3 nucleotides: TGTGCCAGCAGCTATGGGCGGGGGCGCTCCTACAATGAGCAGTTCTTC. This sequence encodes CASSYGRGRSYNEQFF.

This sequence joins TRBV7-6 and TRBJ2-2; 9 bases match TRBD2. Trimming took 4 bases from V and 4 from J; bases not matched to a gene: 7. The CDR3 totals 16 residues. Germline values: CDR1 SGHVS, CDR2 FNYEAQ. CDR3 coding DNA: TGTGCCAGCAGCTCCAGCGGGGGGCCTCCCACCGGGGAGCTGTTTTTT. Translated, it gives CASSSSGGPPTGELFF.

This chain joins TRBV27 and TRBJ2-7, with a tentative D call TRBD1 (5 bases). Deletions cut 2 bases from V and 5 bases from J, with 7 bases between. Germline CDR1 and CDR2: MNHEY and SMNVEV (reference sequence). The CDR3 covers 12 residues. This CDR3 is CASSLARDEQYF. CDR3 coding DNA: TGTGCCAGCAGTTTAGCCAGGGACGAGCAGTACTTC.

The chain combines TRBV7-2 with TRBJ2-3, with 8 nucleotides matching TRBD1. The germline CDR1 and CDR2 sequences are SGHTA and FQGNSA. Trimming cost V 0 bases and J 2 bases; bases outside gene matches: 10. The CDR3 spans 18 residues. CDR3 DNA sequence: TGTGCCAGCAGCTTAGCTCTACGGACAGGGTCCTCCACAGATACGCAGTATTTT. Protein sequence: CASSLALRTGSSTDTQYF.

V is TRBV5-1 and J is TRBJ2-5; 12 nucleotides line up with TRBD2. CDR1 is SGHRS, CDR2 YFSETQ, per germline. Trimming cost V 0 bases and J 4 bases; bases outside gene matches: 7. The CDR3 totals 17 residues. This CDR3 reads CASSLGLAGGLRETQYF. CDR3 in DNA: TGCGCCAGCAGCTTGGGGCTAGCGGGGGGGCTACGAGAGACCCAGTACTTC.